One sample yielded the 9 T cell receptor beta chains listed below, sequenced in a study of response to subunit inactivated influenza vaccine (dated by TCRdb to the late 2010s). Receptor libraries were prepared by RT-PCR. Sequencing instrument: Illumina HiSeq 2500. TCRdb redid the processing of the public reads, applying fastp at Q25 and MiXCR, and retained in-frame beta chains. Under each unique CDR3 protein, matching rows form one entry showing the most common genes and DNA. Within this sample are 500,000 to 550,000 distinct CDR3 sequences, with roughly 8.2% of them counted one time only. The top ten hold 10% to 15% of the sample. Source: PBMCs from blood, taken about 24 months after vaccination. Receptor source: a man in his fifties or sixties who received an inactivated influenza vaccine. Donor details come from another sample of the same person, matched by shared clones.

The chain combines TRBV5-1 with TRBJ2-5; D is uncertain. Trimming removed 4 bases from V and 4 bases from J, with 14 bases in between. CDR3 length equals 14 residues. The germline V gene has CDR1 SGHRS and CDR2 YFSETQ. In DNA, the CDR3 is TGCGCCAGCAGCGTCTTGGGTCCCGGAGAGACCCAGTACTTC. Translating gives CASSVLGPGETQYF.

This sequence joins TRBV4-1 and TRBJ2-7; D possibly uses TRBD1 or TRBD2 (5 bases each). This CDR3 comprises 14 residues. V gave up 3 bases and J gave up 2 bases, with 11 bases separating them. CDR1 MGHRA and CDR2 YSYEKL come from the germline V gene. CDR3 region: CASSQGPSPYEQYF. CDR3 DNA: TGCGCCAGCAGCCAGGGACCGAGTCCCTACGAGCAGTACTTC.

This clonotype was detected many times. The rearrangement links TRBV7-9 to TRBJ2-3, with D perhaps matching TRBD1 (6 bases). The V gene's germline CDR1 is SEHNR and CDR2 FQNEAQ (reference sequence). The length of the CDR3 is 16 residues. V was clipped by 6 bases and J by 6 bases, with 22 bases between them. The CDR3 DNA reads TGTGCCAGCAGACTCCAGGGGAGCGCGGTTCGGGATACGCAGTATTTT. Its protein is CASRLQGSAVRDTQYF. The full variable domain, its missing parts supplied by reference TRBV7-9 and TRBJ2-3, is DTGVSQNPRHKITKRGQNVTFRCDPISEHNRLYWYRQTLGQGPEFLTYFQNEAQLEKSRLLSDRFSAERPKGSFSTLEIQRTEQGDSAMYLCASRLQGSAVRDTQYFGPGTRLTVL.

This clonotype was recorded many times. DNA of the CDR3: TGCAGCGTTGGTTGGCCTGGGGGACACAATGAGCAGTTCTTC. This encodes CSVGWPGGHNEQFF. The chain links TRBV29-1 to TRBJ2-1; either TRBD1 or TRBD2 may fit D (5 bases each). The V end lost 4 bases, the J end lost 5 bases, and 15 bases lay between the germline ends. CDR1 and CDR2 (germline): SQVTM, ANQGSEA. This CDR3 spans 14 amino acids.

This clonotype has at least ten counts. The chain recombines TRBV4-1 with TRBJ2-1; D may be TRBD2 (5 bases). This CDR3 has 17 residues. Between the trimmed V and J ends, which lost 1 base and 2 bases, there was a span of 15 bases. The germline V gene encodes CDR1 MGHRA and CDR2 YSYEKL. The CDR3 DNA reads TGCGCCAGCAGCCAAGTCCCAAGGGCTAGCACCTACAATGAGCAGTTCTTC. The encoded protein is CASSQVPRASTYNEQFF.

The CDR3 loop is CSARAGDNEQFF. Here the CDR3 DNA reads TGCAGTGCTAGAGCGGGTGACAATGAGCAGTTCTTC. V gene TRBV20-1 combines with J gene TRBJ2-1; no firm D call. This CDR3 contains 12 residues. Trimming took off 1 base at V and 5 bases at J, with 6 bases between the two ends. Looked up from germline, CDR1 is DFQATT and CDR2 is SNEGSKA (reference sequence).

CDR3 sequence reads: CASSTLISGNTEAFF. The CDR3 bases are TGTGCCAGCAGTACCCTGATTTCAGGGAACACTGAAGCTTTCTTT. J is TRBJ1-1 and V is TRBV6-2 or TRBV6-3, with D unclear. V lost 5 bases to trimming and J lost 1 base, with 14 bases between them. The CDR3 is 15 residues long. Germline CDR1 and CDR2: MNHEY and SVGEGT.

Only a few counts were recorded for this clonotype. V usage is TRBV6-1 and J usage is TRBJ1-5; no firm D call. V dropped 1 base and J dropped 1 base, with 8 bases sitting between them. This CDR3 region has 15 residues. Germline V lookup: CDR1 MNHNS, CDR2 SASEGT. The DNA for the CDR3 is TGTGCCAGCAGTGAAGTAGGAACCAGCAATCAGCCCCAGCATTTT. The encoded protein is CASSEVGTSNQPQHF.

This clonotype was counted ten times or more. The chain joins TRBV19 to TRBJ2-2; TRBD1 might be the D (5 bases). CDR3 length: 15 residues. Trimming removed 3 bases at V and 9 bases at J, with 17 bases between. Germline V gene sequence: CDR1 LNHDA, CDR2 SQIVND (reference sequence). CDR3 sequence (DNA): TGTGCCAGTAGTATCGACCCAGGGTCCACGAGGGAGCTGTTTTTT. Encoded protein: CASSIDPGSTRELFF.